This T cell receptor beta chain was found in a study of T cells in Graves' hyperthyroidism and ophthalmopathy. Broader study findings: Most clonotypes expanded in thyroid above 0.001 were likewise present in blood.

The diagnostic basis comprised clinical symptoms, serum thyroxine and TRAb, thyroid ultrasound and orbital computed tomography. From under 12 ml of fresh peripheral blood, PBMCs were isolated. Using RNA transcripts as the source, TCR beta CDR3 regions were amplified. A set of HTBI primers served as the primers for a first-round RT-PCR of the TCR CDR3. TCRdb reanalysed the multiplex PCR reads using MiXCR and keeps one entry per CDR3 protein. The sample carries some 500,000 distinct CDR3 sequences, approximately 15% recorded once. This clonotype was counted a few times. Its cognate antigen is unknown. This CDR3 spans 16 amino acids. Trimming shortened V by 2 bases and J by 0 bases, and 11 bases separated the two germline ends. Germline loops: CDR1 MNHEY, CDR2 SVGEGT.

The sequenced sample was blood. This receptor was taken from a young woman with Graves' hyperthyroidism. The chain uses TRBV6-2 or TRBV6-3 and TRBJ1-3; unclear D gene. As DNA, the CDR3 is TGTGCCAGCAGTTACCCCGGTCCTATCTCTGGAAACACCATATATTTT. Amino acids: CASSYPGPISGNTIYF.